One and the same sample provided the 15 T cell receptor beta chains below, sequenced in a study of blood T cell repertoires in COVID-19. Method: immunoSEQ multiplex PCR; TCRdb's copy keeps in-frame clones and lacks some. The repertoire holds 90,000 to 120,000 clones, with about four fifths as singletons. Sequences were obtained from peripheral blood. The receptors come from a woman at least 80 years old with active or convalescent COVID-19.

The chain couples TRBV29-1 to TRBJ2-5; 12 bases map to TRBD1. Germline trimming cut 6 bases from V and 2 bases from J; bases unmatched to any gene: 10. The CDR3 has 16 residues. The V gene's germline CDR1 is SQVTM and CDR2 ANQGSEA. CDR3 sequence (DNA): TGCAGCGTCGCTGATGGGACAGGGGGCATACAAGAGACCCAGTACTTC. This gives the protein CSVADGTGGIQETQYF.

The rearrangement links TRBV10-3 to TRBJ2-3; D uncertain. Trimming stripped 5 bases from V and 0 bases from J, with 9 bases between. The CDR3 runs 14 residues. CDR1 is ENHRY and CDR2 is SYGVKD in the germline V gene. CDR3 region: CAISKLPSTDTQYF. CDR3 bases: TGTGCCATCAGTAAACTCCCCAGCACAGATACGCAGTATTTT.

The chain employs TRBV4-3 and TRBJ2-7; unclear D gene. The germline gives CDR1 LGHNA, CDR2 YSLEER. V was trimmed by 5 bases and J by 7 bases, leaving 9 bases between them. The CDR3 spans 11 residues. The CDR3 spells CASSIGGEQYF. Here the CDR3 DNA reads TGCGCCAGCAGCATCGGCGGAGAGCAGTACTTC.

The chain uses TRBV9 and TRBJ2-2; 9 bases align to TRBD2. The CDR3 has 15 amino acids. In germline, CDR1 is SGDLS, CDR2 YYNGEE. The ends lost 3 bases at V and 4 bases at J; junction bases unmatched: 4. The CDR3 DNA reads TGTGCCAGCAGCGAGCGGGGGGCGGGCACCGGGGAGCTGTTTTTT. Its protein product is CASSERGAGTGELFF.

The chain has TRBV28 and TRBJ1-2; D remains ambiguous. V was cut by 6 bases and J by 4 bases, with 12 bases left in between. The CDR3 has 13 residues. CDR1 is MDHEN and CDR2 is SYDVKM in the germline V gene. The CDR3 DNA sequence: TGTGCCAGCAGGCCCCCGGGAACCTATGGCTACACCTTC. As protein: CASRPPGTYGYTF.

The chain links TRBV7-9 to TRBJ1-2; D is uncertain. The CDR3 is 13 amino acids. Trimming removed 5 bases at V and 4 bases at J, with 11 bases between. Germline lookup yields CDR1 SEHNR and CDR2 FQNEAQ (reference sequence). The CDR3 DNA reads TGTGCCAGCAGCAAATTTGAGGCCTATGGCTACACCTTC. Its translation: CASSKFEAYGYTF.

The chain links TRBV7-2 to TRBJ2-5; TRBD1 is a possible D gene (5 bases). Between the trimmed V and J ends, which lost 5 bases and 1 base, there was a span of 5 bases. The germline CDR1 and CDR2 sequences are SGHTA and FQGNSA. The CDR3 is 12 residues long. The DNA of the CDR3 is TGTGCCAGCAGCCAGGGCCAAGAGACCCAGTACTTC. The encoded protein is CASSQGQETQYF.

The V gene is TRBV11-2, the J gene TRBJ1-3; no clear D. The V and J ends lost 0 bases and 4 bases respectively, with 4 bases between them. The CDR3 is made up of 13 amino acids. Looked up from germline, CDR1 is SGHAT and CDR2 is FQNNGV. Written as DNA, the CDR3 is TGTGCCAGCAGCTTAGAGAGGGGAAACACCATATATTTT. Residues: CASSLERGNTIYF.

The chain has TRBV4-1 and TRBJ1-5; no firm D call. The CDR3 is 13 residues long. Germline V gives CDR1 MGHRA, CDR2 YSYEKL. V was trimmed by 1 base and J by 5 bases, leaving 6 bases between them. CDR3 region: CASSQGRDQPQHF. The CDR3 DNA reads as TGCGCCAGCAGCCAAGGCCGGGATCAGCCCCAGCATTTT.

This clone was found a few times. V usage is TRBV5-5 and J usage is TRBJ1-5, with D tentatively TRBD1 (5 bases). The V end was cut by 4 bases, the J end by 6 bases, with 20 bases between. Germline loops: CDR1 SGHKS, CDR2 YYEKEE (reference sequence). The length of the CDR3 is 16 residues. The CDR3 sequence: CASSPTGIGPGQPQHF. The CDR3 bases are TGTGCCAGCAGCCCTACAGGCATCGGGCCAGGTCAGCCCCAGCATTTT. The full variable domain, with the rest looked up from reference TRBV5-5 and TRBJ1-5, is DAGVTQSPTHLIKTRGQQVTLRCSPISGHKSVSWYQQVLGQGPQFIFQYYEKEERGRGNFPDRFSARQFPNYSSELNVNALLLGDSALYLCASSPTGIGPGQPQHFGDGTRLSIL.

On this clone: In the same sample, other DNA sequences code for this CDR3. The chain uses TRBV5-4 and TRBJ2-5; D is perhaps TRBD1 (6 bases). The CDR3 contains 14 residues. V was shortened by 0 bases and J by 2 bases, with 8 bases between the two germline ends. CDR1 is SGHNT and CDR2 is YYREEE in the germline V gene (reference sequence). The CDR3 DNA is TGTGCCAGCAGCTTGGGGGGGACACAAGAGACCCAGTACTTC. It encodes CASSLGGTQETQYF.

The chain is built from TRBV28 and TRBJ1-2; D is perhaps TRBD1 (6 bases). Between the trimmed V and J ends, which lost 5 bases and 5 bases, there was a span of 15 bases. The CDR3 is 14 residues long. The germline CDR1 and CDR2 sequences are MDHEN and SYDVKM. The CDR3 reads CASSPGHPLYGYTF. The CDR3 DNA reads TGTGCCAGCAGTCCGGGACACCCTTTATATGGCTACACCTTC.

The chain carries TRBV19 and TRBJ1-5; D remains unclear. The CDR3 is made up of 15 amino acids. The V end was cut by 10 bases, the J end by 0 bases, with 16 bases between. CDR1 is LNHDA and CDR2 is SQIVND in the germline V gene (reference sequence). This chain's CDR3 is CATTLGVRSNQPQHF. The CDR3 DNA follows: TGTGCCACCACCTTAGGAGTTCGTAGCAATCAGCCCCAGCATTTT.

The gene calls are TRBV9 and TRBJ2-5, with 9 bases aligning to TRBD1. The V and J ends lost 0 bases and 5 bases, in that order; junction bases with no gene match: 5. The CDR3 extends over 15 amino acids. Germline V gene lookup returns CDR1 SGDLS and CDR2 YYNGEE. The CDR3 DNA reads TGTGCCAGCAGCGTAGCCGGGACAGGGCTGGAGACCCAGTACTTC. As protein: CASSVAGTGLETQYF.

This chain uses TRBV7-2 with TRBJ2-5, with 13 positions matching TRBD2. This CDR3 region has 17 residues. The V gene end was trimmed by 6 bases and the J gene end by 2 bases; junction bases not matched to a gene: 9. Germline assignment: CDR1 SGHTA and CDR2 FQGNSA. The CDR3 region is CASSSRTSGRGQETQYF. CDR3 DNA sequence: TGTGCCAGCAGTTCTAGGACTAGCGGGAGAGGTCAAGAGACCCAGTACTTC.